These 8 T cell receptor beta chains came from one sample sequenced in a study of memory CD4+ T cells and cytomegalovirus serostatus. TCRdb keeps only in-frame clones here, not all; method: immunoSEQ multiplex PCR. The table lists about 53,000 clones, about 81% of them singletons. The sort gate was single viable CD3+CD4+CD8-CD45RO+ cells for memory CD4+ T cells. The sequenced sample was memory CD4+ T cells from blood. The receptor set was obtained from an adult in good health and CMV-seronegative.

DNA of the CDR3: TGCGCCAGCAGCTTGGCCCTAGCGGGAGGCCCTAGCACAGATACGCAGTATTTT. As protein: CASSLALAGGPSTDTQYF. The rearrangement uses TRBV5-1 and TRBJ2-3; 11 bases line up with TRBD2. V trimming: 0 bases; J trimming: 0 bases; junction bases outside the gene matches: 6. This CDR3 region has 18 residues. CDR1 SGHRS and CDR2 YFSETQ come from the germline V gene.

The J gene is TRBJ2-2, the V gene TRBV4-2; 10 bases fit TRBD2. The length of the CDR3 is 20 residues. V dropped 4 bases and J dropped 0; count of bases not matched to a gene: 14. Germline CDR1 and CDR2: LGHNA and YNFKEQ. The CDR3 region has the DNA TGTGCCAGCAGCCCCGGACTAGCGGAGTGGGGACTAGCGAACACCGGGGAGCTGTTTTTT. This encodes CASSPGLAEWGLANTGELFF.

The V call is TRBV7-2, the J call TRBJ1-1; 7 nucleotides match TRBD1. Germline CDR1 and CDR2: SGHTA and FQGNSA. CDR3 length: 14 amino acids. With 3 bases clipped from V and 1 base from J, the junction kept 2 bases outside the gene matches. This CDR3 is CASSFRTGNTEAFF. CDR3 DNA sequence: TGTGCCAGCAGCTTTAGGACAGGGAACACTGAAGCTTTCTTT.

The chain links TRBV7-2 to TRBJ1-1; a possible D gene is TRBD1 (5 bases). The CDR3 runs to 17 residues. V was clipped by 3 bases and J by 6 bases, with 23 bases between them. The germline V gene encodes CDR1 SGHTA and CDR2 FQGNSA. CDR3 region: CASSFVGGGSLTAEAFF. The CDR3 DNA follows: TGTGCCAGCAGCTTCGTTGGGGGTGGAAGTTTAACCGCTGAAGCTTTCTTT.

The chain is built from TRBV18 and TRBJ2-3; D unclear. The ends were cut back, 0 bases at V and 2 bases at J, with 6 bases in the middle. The CDR3 totals 14 residues. CDR1 is KGHSH, CDR2 LQKENI, per germline. The CDR3 DNA sequence: TGTGCCAGCTCACCACCGAAGCTCACAGATACGCAGTATTTT. Amino acid sequence: CASSPPKLTDTQYF.

The chain is built from TRBV5-6 and TRBJ2-2, with a weak D call TRBD2 (5 bases). The germline gives CDR1 SGHDT, CDR2 YYEEEE. Trimming stripped 4 bases from V and 3 bases from J, with 13 bases between. The CDR3 length is 15 residues. The CDR3, as DNA: TGTGCCAGCAGCACTCGAGAGCGGTACACCGGGGAGCTGTTTTTT. Its protein is CASSTRERYTGELFF.

The V and J genes are TRBV19 and TRBJ2-7; 14 bases align to TRBD2. Germline CDR1 LNHDA, CDR2 SQIVND (reference sequence). The J segment lost 2 bases and the V segment lost 5 bases, leaving 8 bases of the junction unmatched. The CDR3 totals 17 residues. The CDR3, as DNA: TGTGCCAGTAGTCCGGGACTAGCGGGAGCCCTCCCCTACGAGCAGTACTTC. It codes for CASSPGLAGALPYEQYF.

The chain links TRBV9 to TRBJ1-1, with TRBD1 matching over 12 bases. Germline V gene lookup returns CDR1 SGDLS and CDR2 YYNGEE. The CDR3 loop spans 18 amino acids. With V trimmed by 0 bases and J by 3 bases, 9 bases remained unmatched. CDR3: CASSVVGQGALGDTEAFF. Here the CDR3 DNA reads TGTGCCAGCAGCGTAGTGGGACAGGGGGCCTTAGGGGACACTGAAGCTTTCTTT.